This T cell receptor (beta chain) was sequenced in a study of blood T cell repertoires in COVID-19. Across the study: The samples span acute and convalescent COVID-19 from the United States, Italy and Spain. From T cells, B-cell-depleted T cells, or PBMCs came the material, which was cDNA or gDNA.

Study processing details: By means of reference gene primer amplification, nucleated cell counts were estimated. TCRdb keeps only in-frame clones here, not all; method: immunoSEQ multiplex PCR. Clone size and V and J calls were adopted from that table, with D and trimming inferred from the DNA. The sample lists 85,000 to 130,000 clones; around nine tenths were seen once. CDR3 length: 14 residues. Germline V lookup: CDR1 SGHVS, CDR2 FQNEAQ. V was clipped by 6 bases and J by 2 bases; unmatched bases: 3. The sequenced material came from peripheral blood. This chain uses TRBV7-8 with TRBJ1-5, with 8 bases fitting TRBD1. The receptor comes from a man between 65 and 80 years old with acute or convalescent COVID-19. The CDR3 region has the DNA TGTGCCAGCAGTGGACAGGGTGGCAATCAGCCCCAGCATTTT. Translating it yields CASSGQGGNQPQHF.